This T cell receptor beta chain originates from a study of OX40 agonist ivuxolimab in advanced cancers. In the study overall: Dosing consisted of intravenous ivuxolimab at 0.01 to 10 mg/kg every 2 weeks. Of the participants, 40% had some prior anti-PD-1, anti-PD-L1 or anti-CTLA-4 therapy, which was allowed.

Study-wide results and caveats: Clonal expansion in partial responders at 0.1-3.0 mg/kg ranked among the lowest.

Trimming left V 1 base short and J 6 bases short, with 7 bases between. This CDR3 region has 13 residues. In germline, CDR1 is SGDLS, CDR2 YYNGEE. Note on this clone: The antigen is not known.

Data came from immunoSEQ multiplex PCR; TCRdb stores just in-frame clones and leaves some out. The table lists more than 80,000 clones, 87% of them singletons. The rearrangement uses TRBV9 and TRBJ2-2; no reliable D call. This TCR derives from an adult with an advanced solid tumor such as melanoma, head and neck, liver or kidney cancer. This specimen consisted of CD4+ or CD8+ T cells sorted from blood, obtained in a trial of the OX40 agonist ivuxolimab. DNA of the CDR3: TGTGCCAGCAGCGTACACGGGTCCGGGGAGCTGTTTTTT. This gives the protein CASSVHGSGELFF.